The present T cell receptor beta chain was sequenced within a study of human T cells and chemical hapten exposure. Study-level background: Slight volume differences across pooled libraries mainly accounted for varying per-sample TCR yields.

Unfractionated whole blood served as the source for total RNA extraction. Individual cDNA molecules in this library carried unique molecular identifiers. In TCRdb, the reads were re-called with MiXCR into one record per CDR3 protein. The repertoire includes fewer than 150,000 distinct CDR3 sequences, over 7.5% of them detected once, and about 1.4% sits in the top ten. This clonotype has only a few counts. CDR3 length: 15 amino acids. Trimming removed 2 bases at V and 0 bases at J, with 9 bases between. Per germline, CDR1 WSHSY and CDR2 SAAADI. V usage is TRBV10-2 and J usage is TRBJ2-3; possible D gene TRBD2, 5 bases. The clonotype originates from a human donor in good health. Some clones in this sample may be carry-over from other donors' samples. Sequencing was done on a sample of whole blood. CDR3 sequence reads: CASSETGGSTDTQYF. DNA of the CDR3: TGCGCCAGCAGTGAGACCGGCGGGAGCACAGATACGCAGTATTTT.